Listed below are T cell receptor beta chains from one sample, sequenced in a study of response to subunit inactivated influenza vaccine. TCRdb called the RT-PCR reads again in MiXCR, with one record for every CDR3 protein. This sample yields more than 450,000 distinct CDR3 sequences, of which about 7.6% are seen a single time; over 10% belongs to the top ten. The input for sequencing was PBMCs from blood, taken about 24 months after vaccination. The source is a man aged 50-75 years who received an inactivated influenza vaccine. The CDR3 runs from the conserved cysteine through the conserved F or W. The D gene is left open where the match is weak. Rows give clone size only sometimes, using once, few, many, or a class for an expanded clone.

d_gene	abundance	v_gene	j_gene	CDR3aa	CDR3nt
.	many	TRBV3-1	TRBJ2-3	CASSPAGADTQYF	TGTGCCAGCAGCCCGGCCGGTGCAGATACGCAGTATTTT
TRBD1	few	TRBV28	TRBJ2-7	CASRDPGQGAYEQYF	TGTGCCAGCAGGGACCCGGGACAGGGGGCTTACGAGCAGTACTTC
.	few	TRBV7-9	TRBJ1-1	CASSSHRDRTEAFF	TGTGCCAGCAGCTCTCACAGGGATCGAACTGAAGCTTTCTTT
.	many	TRBV12-3/TRBV12-4	TRBJ2-1	CASRAGPTIPYEQFF	TGTGCCAGCAGGGCGGGACCCACGATACCCTATGAGCAGTTCTTC
.	many	TRBV19	TRBJ1-1	CASYTMNARNTEAFF	TGTGCCAGTTATACCATGAATGCCCGGAACACTGAAGCTTTCTTT
.	.	TRBV5-1	TRBJ2-2	CASRPRVDTGELFF	TGCGCCAGCAGGCCCAGGGTTGACACCGGGGAGCTGTTTTTT
.	many	TRBV29-1	TRBJ1-4	CSVEVVRGNEKLFF	TGCAGCGTTGAAGTGGTCAGGGGTAATGAAAAACTGTTTTTT
.	.	TRBV6-1	TRBJ1-5	CASGALPLNQPQHF	TGTGCCAGCGGGGCATTGCCCCTTAATCAGCCCCAGCATTTT
TRBD1	.	TRBV29-1	TRBJ1-1	CSVGTAQGEAFF	TGCAGCGTGGGGACAGCCCAGGGGGAAGCTTTCTTT
.	.	TRBV2	TRBJ1-1	CAGSEGVKDTEAFF	TGTGCCGGCAGTGAAGGAGTAAAGGACACTGAAGCTTTCTTT
.	few	TRBV13	TRBJ2-1	CASSSNRVLEQFF	TGTGCCAGCAGCTCCAACAGGGTGTTAGAGCAGTTCTTC
.	few	TRBV6-5	TRBJ1-1	CASSYSNRQNTEAFF	TGTGCCAGCAGTTACTCGAACAGACAAAACACTGAAGCTTTCTTT
TRBD2	.	TRBV5-6	TRBJ2-7	CASSGGTSGFLEQYF	TGTGCCAGCAGCGGGGGGACTAGCGGGTTTCTCGAGCAGTACTTC
.	few	TRBV20-1	TRBJ1-2	CSARAGGGQLNYGYTF	TGCAGTGCTAGAGCCGGGGGGGGGCAACTGAACTATGGCTACACCTTC
.	.	TRBV3-1	TRBJ2-1	CASSHMSTPWNEQFF	TGTGCCAGCAGCCACATGTCCACTCCCTGGAATGAGCAGTTCTTC
.	few	TRBV9	TRBJ1-5	CASSVGQGMGQPQHF	TGTGCCAGCAGCGTAGGGCAGGGAATGGGTCAGCCCCAGCATTTT
.	many	TRBV20-1	TRBJ2-1	CSASTGTSYNEQFF	TGCAGTGCTTCGACCGGGACATCATACAATGAGCAGTTCTTC
.	many	TRBV4-2	TRBJ2-7	CASSREGGHEQYF	TGTGCCAGCAGCCGGGAGGGGGGTCACGAGCAGTACTTC
TRBD1	few	TRBV4-3	TRBJ1-1	CASGYGQGSTEAFF	TGCGCCAGCGGATACGGACAGGGTAGTACTGAAGCTTTCTTT
.	few	TRBV4-2	TRBJ2-6	CASSPRRGVQGSGANVLTF	TGTGCCAGCAGCCCCCGTAGGGGTGTTCAAGGGTCTGGGGCCAACGTCCTGACTTTC
.	many	TRBV29-1	TRBJ1-2	CSVSSFYGYTF	TGCAGCGTTAGCAGCTTCTATGGCTACACCTTC
.	many	TRBV4-3	TRBJ1-4	CASSQVEEEKLFF	TGCGCCAGCAGCCAAGTGGAGGAGGAAAAACTGTTTTTT
TRBD1	few	TRBV29-1	TRBJ2-5	CSVQNRGVGETQYF	TGCAGCGTTCAGAACAGGGGGGTCGGGGAGACCCAGTACTTC
.	many	TRBV2	TRBJ1-1	CASSEVTSPTEAFF	TGTGCCAGCAGTGAAGTCACATCCCCGACTGAAGCTTTCTTT
TRBD1	few	TRBV7-9	TRBJ2-5	CASSYGQGSQETQYF	TGTGCCAGCAGCTACGGACAGGGTTCCCAAGAGACCCAGTACTTC
.	few	TRBV6-1	TRBJ1-5	CASRRGAVMNSNQPQHF	TGTGCCAGCCGCCGGGGAGCCGTGATGAATAGCAATCAGCCCCAGCATTTT
.	few	TRBV4-3	TRBJ2-4	CASSQDWKGRGAGIQYF	TGCGCCAGCAGCCAAGATTGGAAGGGGAGAGGGGCCGGCATTCAGTACTTC
.	few	TRBV6-2/TRBV6-3	TRBJ2-7	CASSWTNYYEQYF	TGTGCCAGCAGTTGGACCAACTACTACGAGCAGTACTTC
.	few	TRBV9	TRBJ1-5	CASSVSGTVDQPQHF	TGTGCCAGCAGCGTATCAGGGACCGTGGATCAGCCCCAGCATTTT
TRBD1	few	TRBV6-5	TRBJ1-6	CASSYLRTGANSPLHF	TGTGCCAGCAGTTACCTCCGGACAGGGGCCAATTCACCCCTCCACTTT
TRBD1	.	TRBV14	TRBJ2-7	CASSHHSGQSSYEQYF	TGTGCCAGCAGCCACCATTCGGGACAGAGCTCCTACGAGCAGTACTTC
.	few	TRBV2	TRBJ1-6	CASSDRTENF	TGTGCCAGCAGTGATCGGACAGAAAACTTT
.	few	TRBV18	TRBJ2-1	CASSGNSYNEQFF	TGTGCCAGCTCAGGGAACTCCTACAATGAGCAGTTCTTC
.	.	TRBV27	TRBJ2-5	CASRSSDGETQYF	TGTGCCAGCAGAAGTAGCGATGGAGAGACCCAGTACTTC
TRBD2	.	TRBV3-1	TRBJ2-4	CASSQAFLADKNIQYF	TGTGCCAGCAGCCAAGCTTTCCTAGCGGATAAAAACATTCAGTACTTC
.	few	TRBV7-9	TRBJ1-1	CASSSWENTEAFF	TGTGCCAGCAGCTCCTGGGAAAACACTGAAGCTTTCTTT
TRBD1	.	TRBV12-3/TRBV12-4	TRBJ2-1	CASSTTGTGVYNEQFF	TGTGCCAGCAGCACGACCGGGACAGGGGTTTACAATGAGCAGTTCTTC
.	.	TRBV3-1	TRBJ2-7	CASSRTILGDEQYF	TGTGCCAGCAGCCGCACAATCTTGGGGGACGAGCAGTACTTC
TRBD1	few	TRBV5-1	TRBJ1-6	CASSWWTTGGGNSPLHF	TGCGCCAGCAGCTGGTGGACCACAGGGGGTGGTAATTCACCCCTCCACTTT
TRBD1	few	TRBV6-5	TRBJ2-7	CASSFRDRSTYEQYF	TGTGCCAGCAGTTTCCGGGACAGGAGTACCTACGAGCAGTACTTC
.	.	TRBV6-5	TRBJ2-3	CASRDSTDTQYF	TGTGCCAGCAGGGACAGCACAGATACGCAGTATTTT
TRBD1	.	TRBV12-3/TRBV12-4	TRBJ2-1	CASSGDRRYNEQFF	TGTGCCAGCAGTGGGGACAGGAGGTACAATGAGCAGTTCTTC
.	many	TRBV7-6	TRBJ1-4	CASSLGPNEKLFF	TGTGCCAGCAGCTTAGGCCCTAATGAAAAACTGTTTTTT
.	.	TRBV5-6	TRBJ2-1	CASSLLKDYQEGFF	TGTGCCAGCAGCTTACTGAAGGACTATCAGGAGGGGTTCTTC
TRBD1	.	TRBV2	TRBJ2-5	CASSVAWTGRKETQYF	TGTGCCAGCAGTGTAGCTTGGACAGGGAGGAAAGAGACCCAGTACTTC